This T cell receptor (beta chain) was observed in a study of T cell repertoires in cytomegalovirus infection. TCRdb fed the reads into MiXCR, producing one record per CDR3 protein. The table shows 250,000 to 300,000 distinct CDR3 sequences, with roughly 26% occurring only once. The V and J ends lost 4 bases and 9 bases respectively, with 13 bases between them. Per the germline V gene, CDR1 is SNHLY and CDR2 is FYNNEI. The CDR3 length is 14 residues. Whole-study findings and limits: Cumulative public TCR beta family frequency identified carriers of CMV plus the relevant HLA.

The table lists this clonotype with a few counts. No antigen is known for it. Sequencing input: PBMCs. V and J are TRBV2 and TRBJ1-6; maybe TRBD1 (5 bases). This clonotype was obtained from a human donor in good health (CMV status not recorded). Some clones in this sample may be carry-over from other donors' samples. CDR3 in amino acids: CASSVRVVGSPLHF. For the CDR3, the DNA is TGTGCCAGCAGTGTCAGGGTCGTCGGTTCACCCCTCCACTTT. Supplemented by reference TRBV2 and TRBJ1-6, the full variable domain reads EPEVTQTPSHQVTQMGQEVILRCVPISNHLYFYWYRQILGQKVEFLVSFYNNEISEKSEIFDDQFSVERPDGSNFTLKIRSTKLEDSAMYFCASSVRVVGSPLHFGNGTRLTVT.